This T cell receptor beta chain was obtained from a study (dated by TCRdb to the mid-2010s). The library was made by RT-PCR. Instrument used: Illumina MiSeq. TCRdb applied fastp at Q25 and MiXCR to the public reads, then kept only in-frame beta chains. Identical CDR3 protein sequences are pooled into one entry, listed with their most common genes and DNA. Present in this sample are hundreds of thousands of distinct CDR3 sequences, 13% to 15% of which were seen just once. 3% to 4.5% of the sample goes to the ten largest clones. Comments on this clonotype: Its antigen specificity is not known. Base qualities are not at hand, and no much larger clone is one base apart.

From cysteine to phenylalanine, the CDR3 is 14 amino acids long. The read is trimmed to its CDR3 DNA, 42 bases read in frame from base 1. The V and J ends are trimmed by 5 bases and 8 bases, leaving 18 bases between them. Taken from the germline V gene (reference sequence), the CDR1 and CDR2 loops are LNHDA and SQIVND. Sample: memory CD4+ T cells from blood. This receptor chain uses TRBV19 and TRBJ1-2, with TRBD1 as a weak D call on 5 bases. The origin of this receptor is a female donor in good health, serving as a healthy control. The sequence in DNA is TGTGCCAGTAGTGCCACCCAGGGAATGAGGGGCTACACCTTC. It codes for CASSATQGMRGYTF.